These T cell receptor beta chains were read from a single sample in a study of OX40 agonist ivuxolimab in advanced cancers. This table comes from immunoSEQ multiplex PCR, and its TCRdb copy is limited to in-frame clones, with some not included. The sample records 65,000 or so clones, around 85% being singletons. Sequences were derived from CD4+ or CD8+ T cells sorted from blood, sampled in a trial of the OX40 agonist ivuxolimab. The receptor set was obtained from an adult with an advanced solid tumor such as melanoma, head and neck, liver or kidney cancer. The CDR3 runs from the conserved cysteine through the conserved F or W. D genes are given only for firm matches. The size entry is marked missing in some rows and otherwise reads once, few, many or a size class.

j_gene | abundance | v_gene | d_gene | CDR3nt | CDR3aa
TRBJ2-7 | NA | TRBV2 | TRBD1 | TGTGCCAGCAGTACCGGGACAGGGGAAATTAAGCAGTACTTC | CASSTGTGEIKQYF
TRBJ2-3 | NA | TRBV2 | TRBD2 | TGTGCCAGCGCCACTAGCGGGAGGGCAGATACGCAGTATTTT | CASATSGRADTQYF
TRBJ1-5 | NA | TRBV6-5 | NA | TGTGCCAGCAGGATACAGCCATATAGCAATCAGCCCCAGCATTTT | CASRIQPYSNQPQHF
TRBJ1-1 | NA | TRBV7-9 | NA | TGTGCCAGCAGCTTAGGGTTGGGGGCAGGGGCTGAAGCTTTCTTT | CASSLGLGAGAEAFF
TRBJ1-2 | NA | TRBV27 | NA | TGTGCCAGCAGTTTCCAGGGTGGTGGCTACACCTTC | CASSFQGGGYTF
TRBJ1-1 | NA | TRBV6-5 | TRBD1 | TGTGCCAGCAGCCCAGGGGGAGCCATGAACACTGAAGCTTTCTTT | CASSPGGAMNTEAFF
TRBJ1-1 | few | TRBV29-1 | NA | TGCAGCGAGTCCGGGTTCTCTGGCACTGAAGCTTTCTTT | CSESGFSGTEAFF
TRBJ1-1 | few | TRBV7-2 | NA | TGTGCCAGCAGCTTCCGATTGGAGACTGAAGCTTTCTTT | CASSFRLETEAFF
TRBJ1-3 | NA | TRBV14 | NA | TGTGCCAGCAGCAAAGCGGGCTCTGGAAACACCATATATTTT | CASSKAGSGNTIYF
TRBJ1-2 | NA | TRBV28 | TRBD1 | TGTGCCAGCAGTTCACAGGGGGCTACTAACTATGGCTACACCTTC | CASSSQGATNYGYTF
TRBJ2-3 | NA | TRBV5-1 | NA | TGCGCCAGCAGCCCCGGACAGTTCACAGATACGCAGTATTTT | CASSPGQFTDTQYF
TRBJ1-6 | NA | TRBV28 | TRBD1 | TGTGCCAGCAGCAACCCGACAGGGACGTATAATTCACCCCTCCACTTT | CASSNPTGTYNSPLHF
TRBJ1-4 | NA | TRBV5-4 | NA | TGTGCCAGCAGCAGAGGGGGGCTTGAGGAAAAACTGTTTTTT | CASSRGGLEEKLFF
TRBJ2-5 | NA | TRBV7-3 | NA | TGTGCCAGCAGCTGGGGACACCGGGGGACCCAGTACTTC | CASSWGHRGTQYF
TRBJ2-1 | NA | TRBV19 | NA | TGTGCCAGTAGCCCTGTGGAGCGGATCTACAATGAGCAGTTCTTC | CASSPVERIYNEQFF
TRBJ1-6 | NA | TRBV6-6 | NA | TGTGCCAGCAACCACAGGGTTAAATTCTCTAATTCACCCCTCCACTTT | CASNHRVKFSNSPLHF
TRBJ2-1 | NA | TRBV6-5 | NA | TGTGCCAGCAGTCCCGCCAATGAGCAGTTCTTC | CASSPANEQFF
TRBJ2-3 | NA | TRBV18 | NA | TGTGCCAGCTCACCACCTAGCTTGGATACGCAGTATTTT | CASSPPSLDTQYF
TRBJ2-6 | NA | TRBV2 | NA | TGTGCCAGCAGTAAAGTGGTAGGGGCCAACGTCCTGACTTTC | CASSKVVGANVLTF
TRBJ2-2 | NA | TRBV9 | TRBD2 | TGTGCCAGCAGCCCACGACTAGCGGTGAACACCGGGGAGCTGTTTTTT | CASSPRLAVNTGELFF
TRBJ1-1 | NA | TRBV7-3 | TRBD1 | TGTGCCAGCAGCTTAAACGAGGGGGCGAATGCTGAAGCTTTCTTT | CASSLNEGANAEAFF
TRBJ1-2 | once | TRBV18 | NA | TGTGCCAGCTCACCGTTTATGCGCGATGCTAACTATGGCTACACCTTC | CASSPFMRDANYGYTF
TRBJ2-5 | NA | TRBV2 | NA | TGTGCCAGCAGTGCTTCACCGCAACAGGGACCGGACCAAGAGACCCAGTACTTC | CASSASPQQGPDQETQYF
TRBJ2-7 | NA | TRBV25-1 | TRBD1 | TGTGCCAGCAGTTTTTGGGGGCCGGGACAGGGGGCAGGTGAGCAGTACTTC | CASSFWGPGQGAGEQYF
TRBJ1-2 | once | TRBV6-5 | TRBD1 | TGTGCCAGCAGTAAAGGGGGCCGTAGTTATGGCTACACCTTC | CASSKGGRSYGYTF
TRBJ1-2 | NA | TRBV27 | NA | TGTGCCAGCAGTCCCCAGTCTGTAGGGGCCTATGGCTACACCTTC | CASSPQSVGAYGYTF
TRBJ1-4 | NA | TRBV19 | NA | TGTGCCAGTAGTATCTTATCAGCAACTAATGAAAAACTGTTTTTT | CASSILSATNEKLFF
TRBJ2-5 | NA | TRBV27 | TRBD2 | TGTGCCAGCAGCCGACTAGCGGCCCAAGAGACCCAGTACTTC | CASSRLAAQETQYF
TRBJ1-1 | NA | TRBV5-1 | NA | TGCGCCAGCAGCTTGGGACCGGACAGAGAAGCTTTCTTT | CASSLGPDREAFF
TRBJ1-1 | NA | TRBV13 | NA | TGTGCCACCCAGGGTCGGGGGATGAACACTGAAGCTTTCTTT | CATQGRGMNTEAFF
TRBJ1-2 | few | TRBV7-9 | NA | TGTGCCAGCAGCTTAGAGGCAGGGAGGGGCTACACCTTC | CASSLEAGRGYTF
TRBJ1-3 | NA | TRBV27 | NA | TGTGCCAGCAGTTCACAGGGAGCGGACGGAAACACCATATATTTT | CASSSQGADGNTIYF
TRBJ2-2 | NA | TRBV23-1 | NA | TGCGCCAGCAGGCCGGGACTTTTGAACACCGGGGAGCTGTTTTTT | CASRPGLLNTGELFF
TRBJ2-3 | NA | TRBV5-1 | NA | TGCGCCAGCAGCTTGGAGAGGGGACTGGGCACAGATACGCAGTATTTT | CASSLERGLGTDTQYF
TRBJ2-3 | NA | TRBV5-1 | NA | TGCGCCAGTCGGACTGGAGCTGAAGATACGCAGTATTTT | CASRTGAEDTQYF
TRBJ1-2 | NA | TRBV6-5 | TRBD1 | TGTGCCAGCGGTCCAGGACAGGGTTGGGGCTACACCTTC | CASGPGQGWGYTF
TRBJ2-1 | NA | TRBV27 | NA | TGTGCCAGCAGTTTGGGTAGCCTTTTGTACAATGAGCAGTTCTTC | CASSLGSLLYNEQFF
TRBJ1-1 | NA | TRBV5-1 | NA | TGCGCCAGCAGCATCCTCACGAACACTGAAGCTTTCTTT | CASSILTNTEAFF
TRBJ2-5 | once | TRBV9 | NA | TGTGCCAGCAGCCTCAGTGTTCAGGGGCGGGAGACCCAGTACTTC | CASSLSVQGRETQYF
TRBJ2-5 | NA | TRBV11-1 | TRBD1 | TGTGCCAGCAGCCCGGGACAGCTAGAGACCCAGTACTTC | CASSPGQLETQYF
TRBJ2-1 | NA | TRBV5-4 | TRBD2 | TGTGCCAGCAGCTTGGGACTAGCGGGAGTCGGGGATGAGCAGTTCTTC | CASSLGLAGVGDEQFF
TRBJ2-2 | NA | TRBV28 | TRBD2 | TGTGCCAGCAGTTCCGGGGTAGCGGGGGGTAGTACCGGGGAGCTGTTTTTT | CASSSGVAGGSTGELFF
TRBJ2-1 | NA | TRBV7-9 | NA | TGTGCCAGCAGCCGGGAGCCGGGACGGCAGAGCGATGAGCAGTTCTTC | CASSREPGRQSDEQFF
TRBJ2-5 | once | TRBV9 | NA | TGTGCCAGCAGCTCATTAGCGGAAGAGACCCAGTACTTC | CASSSLAEETQYF
TRBJ2-7 | NA | TRBV11-2 | NA | TGTGCCAGCAGCCCCGAGTACGAGCAGTACTTC | CASSPEYEQYF
TRBJ2-7 | NA | TRBV14 | NA | TGTGCCAGCAGCCAGGGGGGAAGGGAGTACTTC | CASSQGGREYF
TRBJ1-5 | NA | TRBV5-1 | NA | TGCGCCAGCAGCCCGGACGGCAGCAATCAGCCCCAGCATTTT | CASSPDGSNQPQHF